This T cell receptor beta chain was captured in a study of Graves' ophthalmopathy and Graves' hyperthyroidism. A remark on this clonotype: Its target is not known.

Among the hyperthyroidism patients, all were newly diagnosed, aged 18 to 65, with under 2 months' duration. Per germline, CDR1 GTSNPN and CDR2 SVGIG (reference sequence). V dropped 0 bases and J dropped 8 bases, with 13 bases sitting between them. This CDR3 spans 13 amino acids. Study findings and constraints: A model built from 13 signatures distinguished ophthalmopathy from stable hyperthyroidism with roughly 90% sensitivity and 81.08% specificity. Detected in blood as well were most expanded thyroid clonotypes with frequency above 0.001.

Amplified material comprised TCR beta CDR3 regions derived from RNA transcripts. The library came from an HTBI-primed first-round RT-PCR and a second-round multiplex PCR. A single record per CDR3 protein comes from TCRdb applying MiXCR to the multiplex PCR reads. Among about 550,000 distinct CDR3 sequences listed, approximately 37% were seen once. The specimen was peripheral blood or thyroid tissue (not recorded which). This chain links TRBV30 with TRBJ1-2; D ambiguous. This TCR was sampled from an adult man with Graves' hyperthyroidism. CDR3 residues: CAWSVLGLGGYTF. The CDR3 DNA reads TGTGCCTGGAGTGTACTGGGTTTGGGAGGCTACACCTTC.